The clone carrying this T cell receptor beta chain was found many times. What it binds is unknown. All donors were healthy, and all were Caucasian. The data originate from a study of identical twins. TCRdb reanalysed the 5' RACE reads using MiXCR and keeps one entry per CDR3 protein. The top ten clones hold approximately 2.1% of a sample with about 280,000 distinct CDR3 sequences, 6.5% to 9.5% of them seen once. General study results and limits: The presence of invariant MAIT and iNKT cells could partly confound analyses of zero-insertion sequences. For monozygotic twins, models underestimated out-of-frame TCR alpha sharing.

Germline V gene data show CDR1 as DFQATT and CDR2 as SNEGSKA (reference sequence). The CDR3 contains 13 residues. V shed 5 bases and J 6 bases; nucleotides not matched to a gene: 7. This sample also belongs to another study, concerning yellow fever vaccine responses in identical twins.

The sequencing input was memory (CD45RO+) T cells sorted from blood. The V gene is TRBV20-1, the J gene TRBJ2-3; 8 nucleotides agree with TRBD2. The receptor was derived from a woman younger than 30 in good health. CDR3 region: CSALAGNADTQYF. CDR3 DNA sequence: TGCAGTGCTTTAGCGGGAAATGCGGATACGCAGTATTTT.